Shown below are 2 T cell receptor beta chains from a single sample sequenced in a study of T cell clonality in common variable immunodeficiency. The repertoire was sequenced with immunoSEQ multiplex PCR; TCRdb's copy has only in-frame clones and lacks some. The sample contains some 38,000 clones, none of them singletons. Sequenced input: peripheral blood mononuclear cells. These receptor sequences come from a person between 18 and 75 years old in good health.

The table lists this clone with many counts. The read is 3 residues too short to cover the CDR3 end, so that end is filled in from the germline J gene. V usage is TRBV4-2 and J usage is TRBJ1-6, with D possibly matching TRBD1 (5 bases). The CDR3 covers 16 residues. Per germline, CDR1 LGHNA and CDR2 YNFKEQ. Between the trimmed V and J ends, which lost 0 bases and 11 bases, there was a span of 17 bases. The covered CDR3 bases are TGTGCCAGCAGCCAAGATTGGGGCAGCGTCAACCCACCC. Translation gives CASSQDWGSVNPP. The entire CDR3 is CASSQDWGSVNPPLHF.

This clone was detected ten times or more. The read stops 3 residues short of the end of the CDR3; the missing end is completed from the germline J gene. The chain couples TRBV5-1 to TRBJ2-1; D perhaps matches TRBD2 (6 bases). Germline V gives CDR1 SGHRS, CDR2 YFSETQ. The CDR3 extends over 15 amino acids. Between the trimmed V and J ends, which lost 3 bases and 1 base, there was a span of 11 bases. Incomplete CDR3 DNA: TGCGCCAGCAGCTGGCTAGCGACATCCTACAATGAG. Residues: CASSWLATSYNE. Given in full, the CDR3 is CASSWLATSYNEQFF.